Given below is one TCR beta chain in context. The CDR3 loop spans 17 amino acids. V was clipped by 2 bases and J by 5 bases; unmatched bases: 9. CDR1 is MNHNS, CDR2 SASEGT, per germline. The data belong to a study of T-cell reconstitution after alpha-beta-depleted transplantation in children. It was with unique molecular identifiers that the TCRbeta library was prepared. TCRdb independently ran MiXCR on the PCR reads; one entry per CDR3 protein. The data contain about 240,000 distinct CDR3 sequences, about 25% of them seen just once; the ten biggest clones take up roughly 2.5%. The sequence derives from a girl aged 2 to 9 with Fanconi anemia, due to receive a stem cell transplant. The sample consisted of PBMCs, taken before TCRalphabeta/CD19-depleted stem cell transplant. The genes are TRBV6-1 and TRBJ2-7, with 13 bases identical to TRBD2. This CDR3 is CASSELGLAGESHEQYF. The CDR3, as DNA: TGTGCCAGCAGTGAACTAGGACTAGCGGGAGAGTCCCACGAGCAGTACTTC.